The clone carrying this T cell receptor beta chain appeared many times. The data derive from a study of T cells in Graves' hyperthyroidism and ophthalmopathy. The source material, RNA transcripts, was used to amplify TCR beta CDR3 regions. When the TCR CDR3 underwent first-round RT-PCR, the HTBI primer set was used. TCRdb re-analysed the multiplex PCR reads in MiXCR, keeping a single row per CDR3 protein. In the table there are about 840,000 distinct CDR3 sequences, roughly 37% of which are singletons. V shed 6 bases and J 4 bases; nucleotides not matched to a gene: 0. The length of the CDR3 is 13 residues. CDR1 and CDR2 (germline): MNHNY, SVGAGI (reference sequence). Graves' hyperthyroidism showing no ophthalmopathy progression within 18 months was considered stable. The hyperthyroidism patients had all been newly diagnosed, and their disease duration was under 2 months. Their ages ranged from 18 to 65 years. Each diagnosis was grounded in clinical symptoms, serum thyroxine and TRAb, thyroid ultrasound, and orbital computed tomography.

The sample consisted of blood. This chain uses TRBV6-6 with TRBJ2-6; 7 nucleotides align to TRBD2. The clonotype comes from a young man with Graves' hyperthyroidism. The CDR3 sequence is CASRGGGANVLTF. CDR3 nucleotides: TGTGCCAGCAGGGGAGGGGGGGCCAACGTCCTGACTTTC.